This TCR beta chain was identified during a study of regulatory T cells in long-lasting Graves disease. Study conclusions and caveats: Persistent patients shared about 2,800 public clonotypes among themselves. Newly diagnosed patients shared fewer, at roughly 970. TCR diversity in persistent Graves' patients was below that of newly diagnosed ones.

iRepertoire HTBI primers and Arm-PCR of CDR3 regions built TCR beta libraries. Via MiXCR, TCRdb re-called the multiplex PCR reads, giving one row per CDR3 protein. The data show hundreds of thousands of distinct CDR3 sequences, about a sixth seen once. As for time point: newly diagnosed GD, antithyroid drugs for less than 3 months. Extracted RNA from PBMCs served as the source of the TCR library. This clonotype was detected ten times or more. Its target is not known. Germline CDR1 and CDR2: SGHTA and FQGNSA. This CDR3 is 14 amino acids long. V dropped 2 bases and J dropped 5; count of bases not matched to a gene: 3. Separately, the same data were catalogued under a study of T cells in Graves' hyperthyroidism and ophthalmopathy. From that second work: Patients counted as stable if ophthalmopathy did not develop within 18 months. A model using 13 V-J features told ophthalmopathy apart from stable hyperthyroidism.

This chain joins TRBV7-2 and TRBJ2-5; 9 bases fit TRBD1. The clonotype comes from a middle-aged man with Graves disease. This specimen was peripheral blood mononuclear cells (PBMCs), taken at new diagnosis, from a patient treated with antithyroid drugs. The CDR3 DNA follows: TGTGCCAGCAGCTTATACAGGGGGCGGGAGACCCAGTACTTC. Amino acid sequence: CASSLYRGRETQYF.